This entry features one T cell receptor beta chain sequence. Its target is unknown. CDR3 length equals 15 residues. CDR1 and CDR2 (germline): SGHVS, FNYEAQ. V was trimmed by 5 bases and J by 4 bases, leaving 14 bases between them. The data were taken from a study of OX40 agonist ivuxolimab in advanced cancers. In the study overall: Patients in dose escalation had liver, melanoma, kidney or head and neck cancers. Study results and limitations: Expanded clones tended on average to be more numerous among CD8+ T cells than CD4+.

The method was immunoSEQ multiplex PCR; TCRdb's version includes in-frame clones alone and lacks a portion of them. This sample has about 73,000 clones; about 92% occur once, and the top ten carry about 10%. This TCR came from an adult with an advanced solid tumor such as melanoma, head and neck, liver or kidney cancer. The chain links TRBV7-6 to TRBJ2-2; D gene uncertain. Sequencing used CD4+ or CD8+ T cells sorted from blood, obtained in a trial of the OX40 agonist ivuxolimab. The CDR3 coding sequence is TGTGCCAGCAGCCCCGGGCAGTCCGGCACCGGGGAGCTGTTTTTT. Its translation is CASSPGQSGTGELFF.